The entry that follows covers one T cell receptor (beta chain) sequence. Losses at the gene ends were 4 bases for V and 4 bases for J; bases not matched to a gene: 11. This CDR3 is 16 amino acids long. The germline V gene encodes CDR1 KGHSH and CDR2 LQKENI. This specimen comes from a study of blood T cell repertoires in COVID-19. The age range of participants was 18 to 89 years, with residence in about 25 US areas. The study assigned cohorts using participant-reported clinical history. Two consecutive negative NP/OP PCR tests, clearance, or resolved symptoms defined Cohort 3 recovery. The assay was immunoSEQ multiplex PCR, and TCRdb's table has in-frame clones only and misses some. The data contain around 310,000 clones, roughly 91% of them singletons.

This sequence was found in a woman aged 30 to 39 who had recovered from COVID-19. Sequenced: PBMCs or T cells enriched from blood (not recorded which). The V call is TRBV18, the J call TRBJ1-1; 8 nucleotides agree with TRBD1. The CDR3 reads CASSLAKDRVSTEAFF. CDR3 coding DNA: TGTGCCAGCTCACTAGCAAAGGACAGGGTGAGCACTGAAGCTTTCTTT.